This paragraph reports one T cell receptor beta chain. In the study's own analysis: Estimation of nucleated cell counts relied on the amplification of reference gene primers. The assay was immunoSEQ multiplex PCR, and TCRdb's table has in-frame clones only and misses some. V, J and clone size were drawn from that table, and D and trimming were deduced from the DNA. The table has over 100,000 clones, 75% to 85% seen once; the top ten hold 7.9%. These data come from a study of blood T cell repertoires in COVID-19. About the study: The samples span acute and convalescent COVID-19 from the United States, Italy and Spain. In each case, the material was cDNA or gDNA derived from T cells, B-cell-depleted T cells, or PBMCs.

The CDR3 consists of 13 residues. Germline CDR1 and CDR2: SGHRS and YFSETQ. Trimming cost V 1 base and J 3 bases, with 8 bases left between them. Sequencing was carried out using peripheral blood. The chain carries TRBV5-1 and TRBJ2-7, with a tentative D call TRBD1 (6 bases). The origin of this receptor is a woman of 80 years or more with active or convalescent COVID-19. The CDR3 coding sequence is TGCGCCAGCAGCTTGCTCAGGGGCTACGAGCAGTACTTC. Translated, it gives CASSLLRGYEQYF. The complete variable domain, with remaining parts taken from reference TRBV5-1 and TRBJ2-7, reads KAGVTQTPRYLIKTRGQQVTLSCSPISGHRSVSWYQQTPGQGLQFLFEYFSETQRNKGNFPGRFSGRQFSNSRSEMNVSTLELGDSALYLCASSLLRGYEQYFGPGTRLTVT.